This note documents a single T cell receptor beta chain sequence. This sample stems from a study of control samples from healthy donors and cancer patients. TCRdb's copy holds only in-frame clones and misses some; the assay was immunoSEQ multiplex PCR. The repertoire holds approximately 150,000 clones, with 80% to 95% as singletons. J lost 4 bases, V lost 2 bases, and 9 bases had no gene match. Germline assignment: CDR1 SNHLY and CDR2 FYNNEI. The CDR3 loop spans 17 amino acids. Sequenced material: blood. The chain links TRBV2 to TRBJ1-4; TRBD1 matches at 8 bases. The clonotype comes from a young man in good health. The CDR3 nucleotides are TGTGCCAGCAGTGAATCTCCAGACAGGGGAGTTAATGAAAAACTGTTTTTT. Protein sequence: CASSESPDRGVNEKLFF.